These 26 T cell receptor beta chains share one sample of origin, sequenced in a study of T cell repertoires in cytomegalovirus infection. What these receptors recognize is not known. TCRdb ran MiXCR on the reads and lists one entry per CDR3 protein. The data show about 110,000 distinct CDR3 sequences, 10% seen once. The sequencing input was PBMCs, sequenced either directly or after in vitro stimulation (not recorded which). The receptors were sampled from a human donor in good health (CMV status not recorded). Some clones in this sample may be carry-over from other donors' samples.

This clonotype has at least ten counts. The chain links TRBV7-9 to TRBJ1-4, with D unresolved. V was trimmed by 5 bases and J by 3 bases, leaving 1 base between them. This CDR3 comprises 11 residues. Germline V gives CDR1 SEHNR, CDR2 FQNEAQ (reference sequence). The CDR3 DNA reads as TGTGCCAGCAGCGCTAATGAAAAACTGTTTTTT. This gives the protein CASSANEKLFF.

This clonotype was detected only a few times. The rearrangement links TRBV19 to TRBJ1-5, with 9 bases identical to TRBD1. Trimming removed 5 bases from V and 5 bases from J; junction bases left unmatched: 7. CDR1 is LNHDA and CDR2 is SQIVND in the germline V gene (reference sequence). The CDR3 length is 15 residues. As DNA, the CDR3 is TGTGCCAGTAGTGTTACCCGACAGGGGGATCAGCCCCAGCATTTT. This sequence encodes CASSVTRQGDQPQHF.

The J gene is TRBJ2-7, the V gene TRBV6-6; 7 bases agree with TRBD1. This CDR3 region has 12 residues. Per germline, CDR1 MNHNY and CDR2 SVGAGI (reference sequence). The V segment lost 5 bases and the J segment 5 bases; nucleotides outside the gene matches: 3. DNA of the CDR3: TGTGCCAGCAGTCGACAGGGCCACGAGCAGTACGTC. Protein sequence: CASSRQGHEQYV.

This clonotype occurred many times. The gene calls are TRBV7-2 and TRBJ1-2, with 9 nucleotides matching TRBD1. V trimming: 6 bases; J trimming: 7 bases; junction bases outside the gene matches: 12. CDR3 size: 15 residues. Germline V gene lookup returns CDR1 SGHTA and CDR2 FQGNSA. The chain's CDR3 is CASSPGQGPFFGYTF. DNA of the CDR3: TGTGCCAGCAGTCCGGGACAGGGTCCGTTCTTTGGCTACACCTTC. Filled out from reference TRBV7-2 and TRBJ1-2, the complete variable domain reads GAGVSQSPSNKVTEKGKDVELRCDPISGHTALYWYRQSLGQGLEFLIYFQGNSAPDKSGLPSDRFSAERTGGSVSTLTIQRTQQEDSAVYLCASSPGQGPFFGYTFGSGTRLTVV.

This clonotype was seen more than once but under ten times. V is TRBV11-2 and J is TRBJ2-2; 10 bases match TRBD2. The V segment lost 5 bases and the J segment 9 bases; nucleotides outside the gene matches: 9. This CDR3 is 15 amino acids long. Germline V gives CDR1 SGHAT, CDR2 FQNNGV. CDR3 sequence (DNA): TGTGCCAGCAGCACCAGAGCGGGAGGGGGTCGGGAGCTGTTTTTT. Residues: CASSTRAGGGRELFF.

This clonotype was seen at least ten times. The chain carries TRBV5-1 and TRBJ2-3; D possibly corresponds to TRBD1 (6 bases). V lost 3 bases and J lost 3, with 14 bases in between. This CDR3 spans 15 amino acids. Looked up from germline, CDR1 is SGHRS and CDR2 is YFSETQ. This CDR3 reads CASSSQGRWTDTQYF. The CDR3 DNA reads TGCGCCAGCAGCTCCCAGGGGCGGTGGACAGATACGCAGTATTTT.

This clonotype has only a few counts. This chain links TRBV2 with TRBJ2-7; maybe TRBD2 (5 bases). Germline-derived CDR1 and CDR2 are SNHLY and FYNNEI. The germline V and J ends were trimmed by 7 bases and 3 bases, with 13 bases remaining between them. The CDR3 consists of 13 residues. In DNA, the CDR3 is TGTGCCAGCAAGGAGGACCTCCGCTACGAGCAGTACGTC. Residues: CASKEDLRYEQYV.

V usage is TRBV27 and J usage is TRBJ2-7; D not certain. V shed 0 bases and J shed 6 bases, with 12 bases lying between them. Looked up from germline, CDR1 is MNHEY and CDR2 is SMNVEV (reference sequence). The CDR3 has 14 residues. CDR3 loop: CASSLSIWPSEQYF. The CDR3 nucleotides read TGTGCCAGCAGTTTATCTATTTGGCCCTCCGAGCAGTACTTC.

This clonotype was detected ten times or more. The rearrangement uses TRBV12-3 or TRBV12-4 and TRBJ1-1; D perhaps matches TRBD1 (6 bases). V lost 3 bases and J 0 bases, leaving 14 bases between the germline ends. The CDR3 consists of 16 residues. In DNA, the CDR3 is TGTGCCAGCAGTTTCCTAGGGGGGAACCTGAACACTGAAGCTTTCTTT. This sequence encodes CASSFLGGNLNTEAFF.

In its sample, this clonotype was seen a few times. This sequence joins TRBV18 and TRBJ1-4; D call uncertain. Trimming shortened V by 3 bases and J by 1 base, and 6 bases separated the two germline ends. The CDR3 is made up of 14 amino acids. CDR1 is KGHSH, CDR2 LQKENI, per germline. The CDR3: CASSPGRTNEKLFF. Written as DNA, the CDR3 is TGTGCCAGCTCACCGGGGAGAACTAATGAAAAACTGTTTTTT. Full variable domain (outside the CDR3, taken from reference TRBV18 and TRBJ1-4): NAGVMQNPRHLVRRRGQEARLRCSPMKGHSHVYWYRQLPEEGLKFMVYLQKENIIDESGMPKERFSAEFPKEGPSILRIQQVVRGDSAAYFCASSPGRTNEKLFFGSGTQLSVL.

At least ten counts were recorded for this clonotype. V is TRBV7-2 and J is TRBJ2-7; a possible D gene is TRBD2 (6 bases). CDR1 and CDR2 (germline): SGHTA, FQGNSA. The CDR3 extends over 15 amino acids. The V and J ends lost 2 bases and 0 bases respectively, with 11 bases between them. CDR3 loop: CASSLQWGDSYEQYF. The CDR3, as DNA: TGTGCCAGCAGCTTACAGTGGGGGGACTCCTACGAGCAGTACTTC.

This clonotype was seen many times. CDR3: CASSMLCPPGQAGEQYV. CDR3 bases: TGTGCCAGTAGTATGTTATGCCCCCCCGGCCAGGCTGGCGAGCAGTACGTC. The V call is TRBV19, the J call TRBJ2-7; D is unresolved. The CDR3 is made up of 17 amino acids. Germline CDR1 and CDR2: LNHDA and SQIVND (reference sequence). The V end lost 3 bases, the J end lost 6 bases, and 24 bases lay between the germline ends.

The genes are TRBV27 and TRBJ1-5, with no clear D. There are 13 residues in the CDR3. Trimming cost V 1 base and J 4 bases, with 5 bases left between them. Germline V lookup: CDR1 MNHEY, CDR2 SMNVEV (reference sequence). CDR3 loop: CASSLWGNQPQHF. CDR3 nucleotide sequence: TGTGCCAGCAGTTTATGGGGAAATCAGCCCCAGCATTTT.

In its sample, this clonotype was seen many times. The CDR3 region is CASSFGGDLNQPQHF. For the CDR3, the DNA is TGTGCCAGCAGTTTCGGGGGGGATCTCAATCAGCCCCAGCATTTT. This chain connects TRBV12-3 or TRBV12-4 to TRBJ1-5; D may be TRBD1 (5 bases). The CDR3 loop spans 15 amino acids. Trimming removed 3 bases from V and 3 bases from J, with 12 bases in between.

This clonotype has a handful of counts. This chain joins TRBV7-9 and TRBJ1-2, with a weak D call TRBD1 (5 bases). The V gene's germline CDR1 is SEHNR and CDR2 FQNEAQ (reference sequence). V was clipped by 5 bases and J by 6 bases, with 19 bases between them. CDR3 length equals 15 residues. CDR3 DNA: TGTGCCAGCAGCAAGTGGCGGGGGAAGGGCAATGGCTACACCTTC. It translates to CASSKWRGKGNGYTF.

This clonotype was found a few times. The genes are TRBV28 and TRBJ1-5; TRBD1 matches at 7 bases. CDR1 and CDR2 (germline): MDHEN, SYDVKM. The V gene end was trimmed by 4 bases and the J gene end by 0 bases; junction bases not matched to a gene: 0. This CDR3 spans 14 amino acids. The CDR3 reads CASSSGGSNQPQHF. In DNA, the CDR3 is TGTGCCAGCAGTTCAGGGGGTAGCAATCAGCCCCAGCATTTT.

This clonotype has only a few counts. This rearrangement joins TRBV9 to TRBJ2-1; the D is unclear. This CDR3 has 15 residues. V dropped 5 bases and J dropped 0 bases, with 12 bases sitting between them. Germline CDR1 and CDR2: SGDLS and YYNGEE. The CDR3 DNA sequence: TGTGCCAGCAGTCCATCTACCTACTCCTACAATGAGCAGTTCTTC. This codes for CASSPSTYSYNEQFF. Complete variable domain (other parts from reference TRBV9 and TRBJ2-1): DSGVTQTPKHLITATGQRVTLRCSPRSGDLSVYWYQQSLDQGLQFLIQYYNGEERAKGNILERFSAQQFPDLHSELNLSSLELGDSALYFCASSPSTYSYNEQFFGPGTRLTVL.

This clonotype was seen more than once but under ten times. CDR3 coding DNA: TGTGCCAGTGGACCGCCTAACTATGGCTACACCTTC. It is translated as CASGPPNYGYTF. V is TRBV19 and J is TRBJ1-2; unclear D gene. The germline V gene has CDR1 LNHDA and CDR2 SQIVND (reference sequence). The CDR3 totals 12 residues. With 8 bases removed from V and 0 bases from J, the gap between germline ends came to 7 bases.

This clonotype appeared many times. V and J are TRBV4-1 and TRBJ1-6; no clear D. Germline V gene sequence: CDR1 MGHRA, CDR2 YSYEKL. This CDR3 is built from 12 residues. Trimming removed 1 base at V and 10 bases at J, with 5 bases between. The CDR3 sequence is CASSQVYSPLHF. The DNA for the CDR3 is TGCGCCAGCAGCCAAGTATACTCACCCCTCCACTTT.

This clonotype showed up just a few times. The CDR3 sequence: CASTYGGERTEAFF. The CDR3 coding sequence is TGTGCCAGCACCTACGGTGGGGAGAGGACTGAAGCTTTCTTT. The chain is built from TRBV7-6 and TRBJ1-1; D is undetermined. Germline-derived CDR1 and CDR2 are SGHVS and FNYEAQ. The CDR3 covers 14 residues. V lost 7 bases and J lost 5, with 17 bases in between. The variable domain in full, with the rest retrieved from reference TRBV7-6 and TRBJ1-1, is GAGVSQSPRYKVTKRGQDVALRCDPISGHVSLYWYRQALGQGPEFLTYFNYEAQQDKSGLPNDRFSAERPEGSISTLTIQRTEQRDSAMYRCASTYGGERTEAFFGQGTRLTVV.

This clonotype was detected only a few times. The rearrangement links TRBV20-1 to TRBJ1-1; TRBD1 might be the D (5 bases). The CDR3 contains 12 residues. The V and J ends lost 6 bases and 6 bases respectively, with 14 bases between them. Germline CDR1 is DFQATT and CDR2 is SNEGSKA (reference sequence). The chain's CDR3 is CSASRESAEAFF. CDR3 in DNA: TGCAGTGCGTCCAGGGAATCCGCTGAAGCTTTCTTT.

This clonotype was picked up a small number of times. In DNA form, the CDR3 reads TGTGCCAGCAGTTCCGACATGTACTATGGCTACACCTTC. Translating gives CASSSDMYYGYTF. V and J are TRBV27 and TRBJ1-2; D is unclear. V lost 4 bases, J lost 3 bases, and 9 bases lay in between. Germline loops: CDR1 MNHEY, CDR2 SMNVEV (reference sequence). The CDR3 is made up of 13 amino acids.

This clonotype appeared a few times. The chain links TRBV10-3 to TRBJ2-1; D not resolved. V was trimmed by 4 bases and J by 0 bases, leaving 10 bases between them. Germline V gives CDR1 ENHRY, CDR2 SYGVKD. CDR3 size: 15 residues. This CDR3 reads CAISGTGLSYNEQFF. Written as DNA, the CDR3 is TGTGCCATCAGTGGGACGGGCCTCTCCTACAATGAGCAGTTCTTC.

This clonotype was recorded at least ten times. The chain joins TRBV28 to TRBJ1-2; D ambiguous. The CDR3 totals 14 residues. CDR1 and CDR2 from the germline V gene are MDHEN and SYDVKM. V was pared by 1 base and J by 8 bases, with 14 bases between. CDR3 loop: CASSLSVDPDGYTF. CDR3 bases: TGTGCCAGCAGTTTATCCGTGGATCCCGACGGCTACACCTTC.

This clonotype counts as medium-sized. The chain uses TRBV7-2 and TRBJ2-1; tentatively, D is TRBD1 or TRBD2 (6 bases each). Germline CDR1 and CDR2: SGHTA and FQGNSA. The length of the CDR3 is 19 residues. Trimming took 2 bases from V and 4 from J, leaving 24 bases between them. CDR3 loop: CASSLLGDKSRRAYNEQFF. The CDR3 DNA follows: TGTGCCAGCAGCTTATTAGGGGACAAGAGCAGGAGGGCGTACAATGAGCAGTTCTTC.

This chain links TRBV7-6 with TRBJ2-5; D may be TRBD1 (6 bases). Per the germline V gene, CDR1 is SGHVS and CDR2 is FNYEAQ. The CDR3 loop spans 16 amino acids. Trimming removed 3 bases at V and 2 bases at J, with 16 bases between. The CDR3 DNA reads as TGTGCCAGCAGCTTTAATCCCGGGACAAAACAAGAGACCCAGTACTTC. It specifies CASSFNPGTKQETQYF. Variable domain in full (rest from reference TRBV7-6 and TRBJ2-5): GAGVSQSPRYKVTKRGQDVALRCDPISGHVSLYWYRQALGQGPEFLTYFNYEAQQDKSGLPNDRFSAERPEGSISTLTIQRTEQRDSAMYRCASSFNPGTKQETQYFGPGTRLLVL.